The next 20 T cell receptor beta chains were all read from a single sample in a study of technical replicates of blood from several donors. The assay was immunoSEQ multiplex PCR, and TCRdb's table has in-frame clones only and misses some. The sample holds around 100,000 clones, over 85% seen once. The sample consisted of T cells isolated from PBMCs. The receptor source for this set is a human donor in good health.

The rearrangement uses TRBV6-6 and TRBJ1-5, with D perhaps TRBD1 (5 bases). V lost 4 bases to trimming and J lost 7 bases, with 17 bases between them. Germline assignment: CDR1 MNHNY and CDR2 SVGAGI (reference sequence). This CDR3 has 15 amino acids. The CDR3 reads CASSLETGPLQPQHF. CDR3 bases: TGTGCCAGCAGTTTAGAAACAGGTCCCTTGCAGCCCCAGCATTTT.

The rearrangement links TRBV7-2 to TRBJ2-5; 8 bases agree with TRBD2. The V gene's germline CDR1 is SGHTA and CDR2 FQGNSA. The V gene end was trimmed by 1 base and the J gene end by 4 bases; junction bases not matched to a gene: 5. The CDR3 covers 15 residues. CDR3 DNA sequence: TGTGCCAGCAGCTTAGATCAGCGGGAGCTAGAGACCCAGTACTTC. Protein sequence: CASSLDQRELETQYF.

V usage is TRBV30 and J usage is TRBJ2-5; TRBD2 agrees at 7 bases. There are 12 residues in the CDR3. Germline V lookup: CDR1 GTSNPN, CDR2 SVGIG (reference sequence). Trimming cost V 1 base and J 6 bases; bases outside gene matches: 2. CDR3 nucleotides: TGTGCCTGGAGTGGGGAGGGCAAGACCCAGTACTTC. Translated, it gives CAWSGEGKTQYF.

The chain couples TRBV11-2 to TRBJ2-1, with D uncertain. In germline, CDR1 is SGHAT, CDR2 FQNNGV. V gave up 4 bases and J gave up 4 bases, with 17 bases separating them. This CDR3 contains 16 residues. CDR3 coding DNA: TGTGCCAGCAGCTCGCTATCCCCGACATATTACAATGAGCAGTTCTTC. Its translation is CASSSLSPTYYNEQFF.

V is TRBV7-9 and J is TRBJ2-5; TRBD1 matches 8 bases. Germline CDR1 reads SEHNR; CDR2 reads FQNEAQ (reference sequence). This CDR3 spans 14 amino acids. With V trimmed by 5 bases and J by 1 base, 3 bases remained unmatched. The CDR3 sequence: CASSPTGVQETQYF. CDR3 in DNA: TGTGCCAGCAGCCCGACAGGGGTCCAAGAGACCCAGTACTTC.

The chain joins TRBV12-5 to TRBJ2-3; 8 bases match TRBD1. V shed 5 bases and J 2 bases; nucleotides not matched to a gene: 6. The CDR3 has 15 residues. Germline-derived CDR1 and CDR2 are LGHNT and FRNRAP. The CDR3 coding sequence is TGTGCTAGTGGTCGGACAGGGAAAACCACAGATACGCAGTATTTT. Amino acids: CASGRTGKTTDTQYF.

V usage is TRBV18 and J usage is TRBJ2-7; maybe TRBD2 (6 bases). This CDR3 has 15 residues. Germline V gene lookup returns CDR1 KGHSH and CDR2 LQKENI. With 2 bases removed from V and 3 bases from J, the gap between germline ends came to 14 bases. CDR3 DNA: TGTGCCAGCTCACCAACTAGCTCGGGCCACTACGAGCAGTACTTC. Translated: CASSPTSSGHYEQYF.

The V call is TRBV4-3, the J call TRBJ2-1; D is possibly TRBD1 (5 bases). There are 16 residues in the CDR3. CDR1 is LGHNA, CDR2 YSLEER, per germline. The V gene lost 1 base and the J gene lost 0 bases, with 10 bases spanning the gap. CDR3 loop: CASSQADSFSYNEQFF. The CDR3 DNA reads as TGCGCCAGCAGCCAAGCCGACAGTTTCTCCTACAATGAGCAGTTCTTC.

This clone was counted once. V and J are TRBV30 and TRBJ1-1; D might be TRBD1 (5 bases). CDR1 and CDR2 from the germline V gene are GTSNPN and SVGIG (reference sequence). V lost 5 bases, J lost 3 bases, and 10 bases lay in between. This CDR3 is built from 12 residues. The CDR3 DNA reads TGTGCCTGGGAGACAGACTACACTGAAGCTTTCTTT. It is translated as CAWETDYTEAFF.

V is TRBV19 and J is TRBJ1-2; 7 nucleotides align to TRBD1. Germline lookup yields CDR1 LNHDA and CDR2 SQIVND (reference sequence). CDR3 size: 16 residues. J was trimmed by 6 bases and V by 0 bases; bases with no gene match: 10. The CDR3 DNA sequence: TGTGCCAGTAGTATAGATGCGTCCGGGACAGCTAATGGCTACACCTTC. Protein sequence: CASSIDASGTANGYTF. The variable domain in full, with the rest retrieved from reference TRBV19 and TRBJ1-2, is DGGITQSPKYLFRKEGQNVTLSCEQNLNHDAMYWYRQDPGQGLRLIYYSQIVNDFQKGDIAEGYSVSREKKESFPLTVTSAQKNPTAFYLCASSIDASGTANGYTFGSGTRLTVV.

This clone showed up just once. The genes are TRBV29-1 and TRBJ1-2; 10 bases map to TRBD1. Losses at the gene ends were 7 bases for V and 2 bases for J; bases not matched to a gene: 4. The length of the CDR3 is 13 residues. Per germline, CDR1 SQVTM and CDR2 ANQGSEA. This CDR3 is CSGGTGENYGYTF. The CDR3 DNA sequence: TGCAGCGGGGGGACAGGGGAAAACTATGGCTACACCTTC.

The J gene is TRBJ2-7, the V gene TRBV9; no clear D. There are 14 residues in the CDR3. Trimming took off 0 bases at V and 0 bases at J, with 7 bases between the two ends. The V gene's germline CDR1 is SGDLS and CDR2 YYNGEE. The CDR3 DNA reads TGTGCCAGCAGCGTAGTTCCTAGCTCCTACGAGCAGTACTTC. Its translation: CASSVVPSSYEQYF.

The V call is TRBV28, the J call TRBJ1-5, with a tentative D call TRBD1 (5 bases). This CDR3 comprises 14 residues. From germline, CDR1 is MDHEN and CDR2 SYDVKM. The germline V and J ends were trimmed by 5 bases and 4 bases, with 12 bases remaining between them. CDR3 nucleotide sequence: TGTGCCAGCAGTCTAAGGACACGAAATCAGCCCCAGCATTTT. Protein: CASSLRTRNQPQHF.

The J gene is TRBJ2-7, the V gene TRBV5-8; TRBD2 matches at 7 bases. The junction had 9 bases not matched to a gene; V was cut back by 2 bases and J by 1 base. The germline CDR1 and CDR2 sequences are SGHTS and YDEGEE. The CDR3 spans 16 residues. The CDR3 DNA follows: TGTGCCAGCAGCTTCCCTAGCGGAGTGGGATCCTACGAGCAGTACTTC. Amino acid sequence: CASSFPSGVGSYEQYF.

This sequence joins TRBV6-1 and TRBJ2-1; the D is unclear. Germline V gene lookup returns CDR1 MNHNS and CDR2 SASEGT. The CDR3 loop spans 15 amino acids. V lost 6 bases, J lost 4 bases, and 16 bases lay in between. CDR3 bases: TGTGCCAGCAGGAGTAGCCCCCTTCCTTACAATGAGCAGTTCTTC. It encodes CASRSSPLPYNEQFF.

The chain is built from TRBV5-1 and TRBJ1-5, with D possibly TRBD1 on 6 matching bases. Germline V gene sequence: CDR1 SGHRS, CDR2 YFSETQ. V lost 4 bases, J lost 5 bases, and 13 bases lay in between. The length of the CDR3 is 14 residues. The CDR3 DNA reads TGCGCCAGCAGCCTTATGACAGGAGATCAGCCCCAGCATTTT. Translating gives CASSLMTGDQPQHF. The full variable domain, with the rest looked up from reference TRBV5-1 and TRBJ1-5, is KAGVTQTPRYLIKTRGQQVTLSCSPISGHRSVSWYQQTPGQGLQFLFEYFSETQRNKGNFPGRFSGRQFSNSRSEMNVSTLELGDSALYLCASSLMTGDQPQHFGDGTRLSIL.

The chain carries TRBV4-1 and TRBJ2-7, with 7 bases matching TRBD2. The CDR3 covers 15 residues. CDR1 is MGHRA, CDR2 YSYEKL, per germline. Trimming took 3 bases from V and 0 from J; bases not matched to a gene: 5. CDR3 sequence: CASSQASGSSYEQYF. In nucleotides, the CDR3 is TGCGCCAGCAGCCAGGCTAGCGGTAGCTCCTACGAGCAGTACTTC.

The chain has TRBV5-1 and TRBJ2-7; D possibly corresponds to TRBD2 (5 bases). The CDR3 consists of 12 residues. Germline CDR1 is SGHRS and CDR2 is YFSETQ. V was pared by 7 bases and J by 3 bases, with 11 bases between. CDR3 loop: CASRGSHYEQYF. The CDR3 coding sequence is TGCGCCAGCCGGGGTTCACACTACGAGCAGTACTTC.

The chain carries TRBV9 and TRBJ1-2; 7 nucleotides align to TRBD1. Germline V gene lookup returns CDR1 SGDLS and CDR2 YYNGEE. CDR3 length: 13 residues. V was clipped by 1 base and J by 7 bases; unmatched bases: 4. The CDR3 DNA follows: TGTGCCAGCAGCGTAATTACAGGGGTTGGCTACACCTTC. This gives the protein CASSVITGVGYTF.

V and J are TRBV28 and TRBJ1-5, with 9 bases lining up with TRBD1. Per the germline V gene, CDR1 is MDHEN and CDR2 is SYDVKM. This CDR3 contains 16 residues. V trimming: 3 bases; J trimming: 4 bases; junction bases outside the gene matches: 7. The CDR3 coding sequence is TGTGCCAGCAGTTTTAGGGGGACAGGGAAGAATCAGCCCCAGCATTTT. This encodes CASSFRGTGKNQPQHF.